The clone carrying this TCR beta chain was observed many times. The time point here: patch test 1, 2 weeks after DPC sensitization. The treatment is: therapeutic diphenylcyclopropenone sensitization with weekly scalp DPC. Losses at the gene ends were 3 bases for V and 3 bases for J; bases not matched to a gene: 4. Germline V lookup: CDR1 GTSNPN, CDR2 SVGIG (reference sequence). The CDR3 totals 14 residues. Each CDR3 protein is one row after TCRdb ran MiXCR on the RACE reads. The sample consists of tens of thousands of distinct CDR3 sequences, around a third of them appearing once. The sample belongs to a study of human T cells and chemical hapten exposure.

The clonotype comes from a man aged 40-49 years with alopecia areata. Some clones in this sample may be carry-over from other donors' samples. The source material was whole blood, sampled in connection with sensitization to the hapten diphenylcyclopropenone (DPC). This chain connects TRBV30 to TRBJ2-5; TRBD1 agrees at 10 bases. The CDR3 nucleotides are TGTGCCTGGAGCCCTGGGACAGGGGAAGAGACCCAGTACTTC. It encodes CAWSPGTGEETQYF.